This TCR beta chain was profiled in a study of T-cell memory formation after mild COVID-19. Study-level background: TCR clusters mostly belonged to single donors.

Findings of the study overall: Pre-infection memory carried some responding clones, suggesting that cross-reactive memory joined.

TCRdb called the 5' RACE reads again in MiXCR, with one record for every CDR3 protein. The table includes 250,000 to 350,000 distinct CDR3 sequences, just under 20% detected once. The junction had 3 bases not matched to a gene; V was cut back by 2 bases and J by 4 bases. The CDR3 runs to 15 residues. Germline V gene data show CDR1 as MNHEY and CDR2 as SMNVEV (reference sequence). In regard to this clonotype: Its target is unknown.

This chain links TRBV27 with TRBJ2-3; TRBD2 matches 10 bases. The clonotype was recovered from a man between 18 and 35 years old who had mild COVID-19 (a few samples of this study predate the infection). Cell type and time point are not known. The sample was PBMCs or a T cell subset sorted from them (not recorded which). CDR3 in amino acids: CASSLSGGAPDTQYF. CDR3 sequence (DNA): TGTGCCAGCAGTTTAAGCGGGGGGGCCCCAGATACGCAGTATTTT.